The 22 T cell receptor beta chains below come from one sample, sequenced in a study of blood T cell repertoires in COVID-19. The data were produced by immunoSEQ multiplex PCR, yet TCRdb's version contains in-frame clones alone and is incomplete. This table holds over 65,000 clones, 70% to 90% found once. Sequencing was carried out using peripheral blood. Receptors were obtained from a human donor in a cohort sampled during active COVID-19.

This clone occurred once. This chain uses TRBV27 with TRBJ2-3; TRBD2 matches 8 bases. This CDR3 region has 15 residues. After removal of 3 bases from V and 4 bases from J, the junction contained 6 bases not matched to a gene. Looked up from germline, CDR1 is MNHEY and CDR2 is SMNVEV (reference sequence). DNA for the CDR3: TGTGCCAGCAGTTTTATAGCGGGGATTTCAGATACGCAGTATTTT. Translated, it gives CASSFIAGISDTQYF.

The CDR3 DNA reads TGCGCCAGCAGCCCCGACTATCAAGATACGCAGTATTTT. It translates to CASSPDYQDTQYF. The chain employs TRBV4-3 and TRBJ2-3; tentative D call: TRBD2 (5 bases). Deletions cut 4 bases from V and 5 bases from J, with 10 bases between. CDR1 and CDR2 (germline): LGHNA, YSLEER. The CDR3 has 13 residues.

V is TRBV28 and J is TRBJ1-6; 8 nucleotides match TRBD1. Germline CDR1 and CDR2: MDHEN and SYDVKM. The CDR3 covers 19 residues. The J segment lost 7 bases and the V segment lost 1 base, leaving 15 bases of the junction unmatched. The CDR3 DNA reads TGTGCCAGCAGTTTATTGCAGTTTCAGGGGGCGATAAGAAATTCACCCCTCCACTTT. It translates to CASSLLQFQGAIRNSPLHF.

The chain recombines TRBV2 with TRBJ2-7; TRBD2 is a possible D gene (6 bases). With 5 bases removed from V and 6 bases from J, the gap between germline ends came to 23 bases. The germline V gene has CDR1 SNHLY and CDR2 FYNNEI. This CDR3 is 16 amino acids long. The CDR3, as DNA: TGTGCCAGCAGTCCCAGGCCCCCGGCGGGGTTCGGCGAGCAGTACTTC. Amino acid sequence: CASSPRPPAGFGEQYF.

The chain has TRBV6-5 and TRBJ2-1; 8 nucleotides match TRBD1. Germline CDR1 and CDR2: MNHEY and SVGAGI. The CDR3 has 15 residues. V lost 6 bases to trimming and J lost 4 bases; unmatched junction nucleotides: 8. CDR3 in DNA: TGTGCCAGCAGACACCCAGGGGGCTTATACAATGAGCAGTTCTTC. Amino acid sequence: CASRHPGGLYNEQFF.

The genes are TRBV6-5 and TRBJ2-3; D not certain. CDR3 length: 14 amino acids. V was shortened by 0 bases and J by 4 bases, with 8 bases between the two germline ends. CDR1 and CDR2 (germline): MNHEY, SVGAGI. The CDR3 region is CASSYSHSPDTQYF. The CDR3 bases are TGTGCCAGCAGTTACTCCCATTCCCCAGATACGCAGTATTTT.

The CDR3 DNA follows: TGTGCCAGCGCCTCGGGCAATCAGCCCCAGCATTTT. This sequence encodes CASASGNQPQHF. The chain combines TRBV28 with TRBJ1-5, with unresolved D. The CDR3 consists of 12 residues. V was trimmed by 8 bases and J by 2 bases, leaving 7 bases between them. From germline, CDR1 is MDHEN and CDR2 SYDVKM.

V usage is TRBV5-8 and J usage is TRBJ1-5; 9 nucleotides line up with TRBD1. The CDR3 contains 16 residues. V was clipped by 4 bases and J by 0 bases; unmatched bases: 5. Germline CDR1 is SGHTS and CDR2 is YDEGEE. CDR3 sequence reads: CASSVDRGSSNQPQHF. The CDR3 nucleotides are TGTGCCAGCAGCGTCGACAGGGGGAGTAGCAATCAGCCCCAGCATTTT.

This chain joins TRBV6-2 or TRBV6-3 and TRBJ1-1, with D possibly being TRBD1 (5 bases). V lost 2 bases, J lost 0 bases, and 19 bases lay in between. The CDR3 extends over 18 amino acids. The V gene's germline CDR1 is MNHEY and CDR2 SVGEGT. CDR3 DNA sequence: TGTGCCAGCAGTTACCGTGCCCCCGGGGGGGGATTGAACACTGAAGCTTTCTTT. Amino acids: CASSYRAPGGGLNTEAFF.

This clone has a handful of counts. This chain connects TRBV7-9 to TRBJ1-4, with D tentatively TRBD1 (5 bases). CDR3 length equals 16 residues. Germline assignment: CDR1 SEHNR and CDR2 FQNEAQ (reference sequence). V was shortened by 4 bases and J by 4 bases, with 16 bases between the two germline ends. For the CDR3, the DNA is TGTGCCAGCAGCTCAGGGCAGTATTTCGGTAATGAAAAACTGTTTTTT. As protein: CASSSGQYFGNEKLFF.

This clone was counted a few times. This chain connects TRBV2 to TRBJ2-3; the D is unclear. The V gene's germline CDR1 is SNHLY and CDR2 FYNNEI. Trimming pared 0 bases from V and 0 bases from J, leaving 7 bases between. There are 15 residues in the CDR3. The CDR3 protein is CASSEASTSTDTQYF. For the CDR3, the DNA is TGTGCCAGCAGTGAAGCAAGTACTAGCACAGATACGCAGTATTTT.

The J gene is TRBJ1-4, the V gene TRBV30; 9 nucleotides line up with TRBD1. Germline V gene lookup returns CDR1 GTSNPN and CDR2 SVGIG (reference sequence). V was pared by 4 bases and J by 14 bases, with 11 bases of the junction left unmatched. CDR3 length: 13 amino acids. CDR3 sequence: CAWKPGQGFRLFF. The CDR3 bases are TGTGCCTGGAAACCGGGACAGGGCTTTAGGCTGTTTTTT.

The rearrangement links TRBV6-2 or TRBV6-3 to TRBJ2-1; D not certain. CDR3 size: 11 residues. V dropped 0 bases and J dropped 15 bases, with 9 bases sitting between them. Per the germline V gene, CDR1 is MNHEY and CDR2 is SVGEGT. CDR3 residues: CASSYSTLVFF. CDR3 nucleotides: TGTGCCAGCAGTTACTCGACACTGGTGTTCTTC.

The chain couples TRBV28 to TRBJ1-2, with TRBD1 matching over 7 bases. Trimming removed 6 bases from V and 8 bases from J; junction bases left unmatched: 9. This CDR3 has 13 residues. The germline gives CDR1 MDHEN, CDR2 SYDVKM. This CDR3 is CASSEGGVRGYTF. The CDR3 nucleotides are TGTGCCAGCAGCGAAGGGGGCGTAAGGGGCTACACCTTC.

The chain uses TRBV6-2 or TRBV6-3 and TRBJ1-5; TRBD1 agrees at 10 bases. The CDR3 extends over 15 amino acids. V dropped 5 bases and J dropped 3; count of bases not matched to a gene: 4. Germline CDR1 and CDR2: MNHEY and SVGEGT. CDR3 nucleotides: TGTGCCAGCAGTGACAGGGGGCGCGACAATCAGCCCCAGCATTTT. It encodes CASSDRGRDNQPQHF.

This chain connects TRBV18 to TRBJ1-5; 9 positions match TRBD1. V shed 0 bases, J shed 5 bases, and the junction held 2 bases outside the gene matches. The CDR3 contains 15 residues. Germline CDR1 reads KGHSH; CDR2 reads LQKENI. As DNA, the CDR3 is TGTGCCAGCTCACCACCGGGGGACAGGGATCAGCCCCAGCATTTT. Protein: CASSPPGDRDQPQHF.

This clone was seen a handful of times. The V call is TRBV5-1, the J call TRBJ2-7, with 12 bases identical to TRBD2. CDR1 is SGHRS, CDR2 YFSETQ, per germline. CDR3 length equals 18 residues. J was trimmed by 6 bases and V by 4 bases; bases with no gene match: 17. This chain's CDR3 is CASSLLNGASGGASEQYF. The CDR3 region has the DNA TGCGCCAGCAGCCTGCTCAACGGGGCTAGCGGGGGGGCATCCGAGCAGTACTTC.

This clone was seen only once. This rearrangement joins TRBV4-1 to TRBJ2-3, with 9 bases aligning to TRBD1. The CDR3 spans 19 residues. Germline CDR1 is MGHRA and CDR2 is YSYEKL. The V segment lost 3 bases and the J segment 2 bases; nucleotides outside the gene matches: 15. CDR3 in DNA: TGCGCCAGCAGCCATCCAGTTCCCGGGGGACAGGGTCCCACAGATACGCAGTATTTT. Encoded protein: CASSHPVPGGQGPTDTQYF.

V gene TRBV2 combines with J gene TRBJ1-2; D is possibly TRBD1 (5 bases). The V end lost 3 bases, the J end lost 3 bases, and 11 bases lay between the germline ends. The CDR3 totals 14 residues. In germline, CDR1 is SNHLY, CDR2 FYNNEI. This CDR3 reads CASSDPPGDYGYTF. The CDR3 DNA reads TGTGCCAGCAGTGATCCTCCGGGGGACTATGGCTACACCTTC.

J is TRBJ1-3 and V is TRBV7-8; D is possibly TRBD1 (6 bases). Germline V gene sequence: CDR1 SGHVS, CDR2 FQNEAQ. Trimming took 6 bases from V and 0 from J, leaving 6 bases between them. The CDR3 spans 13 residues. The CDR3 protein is CASRQGSGNTIYF. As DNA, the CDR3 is TGTGCCAGCAGACAGGGCTCTGGAAACACCATATATTTT.

The CDR3 region is CASSRGGPETQYF. The CDR3 bases are TGTGCCAGCAGCCGGGGGGGCCCCGAGACCCAGTACTTC. The chain recombines TRBV6-2 or TRBV6-3 with TRBJ2-5; TRBD2 aligns across 8 bases. Germline V gives CDR1 MNHEY, CDR2 SVGEGT. J gave up 5 bases and V 6 bases, and 5 bases lay outside the gene matches. CDR3 length: 13 amino acids.

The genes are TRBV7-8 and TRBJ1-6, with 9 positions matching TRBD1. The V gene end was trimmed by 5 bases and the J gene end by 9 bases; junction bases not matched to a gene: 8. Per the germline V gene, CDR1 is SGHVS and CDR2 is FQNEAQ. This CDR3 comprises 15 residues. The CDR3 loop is CASSRRDREGSPLHF. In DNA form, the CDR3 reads TGTGCCAGCAGCCGCCGGGACAGGGAAGGTTCACCCCTCCACTTT.